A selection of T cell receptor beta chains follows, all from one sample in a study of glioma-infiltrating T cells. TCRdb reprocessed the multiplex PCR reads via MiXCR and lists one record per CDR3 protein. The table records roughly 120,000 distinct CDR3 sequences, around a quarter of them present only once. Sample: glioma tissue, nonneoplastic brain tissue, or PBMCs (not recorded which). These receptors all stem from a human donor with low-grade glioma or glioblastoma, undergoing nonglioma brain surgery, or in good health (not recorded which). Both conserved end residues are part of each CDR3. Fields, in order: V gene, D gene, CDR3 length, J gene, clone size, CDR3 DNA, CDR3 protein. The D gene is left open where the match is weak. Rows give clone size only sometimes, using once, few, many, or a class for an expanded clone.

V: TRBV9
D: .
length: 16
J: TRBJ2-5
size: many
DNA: TGTGCCAGCAGCTTCCCACGGACTGGGGGCCAAGAGACCCAGTACTTC
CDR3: CASSFPRTGGQETQYF

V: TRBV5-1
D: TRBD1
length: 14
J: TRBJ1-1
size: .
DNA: TGCGCCAGCACAAGTGGGACAGTGAACACTGAAGCTTTCTTT
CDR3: CASTSGTVNTEAFF

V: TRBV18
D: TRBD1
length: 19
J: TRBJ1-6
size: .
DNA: TGTGCCAGCTCACCTCAGCGTTCATCTCGCAGGGGGCAAAGTTCACCCCTCCACTTT
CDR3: CASSPQRSSRRGQSSPLHF

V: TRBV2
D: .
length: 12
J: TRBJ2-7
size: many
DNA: TGTGCCAGCAGTGAAGGGGTTTACGAGCAGTACTTC
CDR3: CASSEGVYEQYF

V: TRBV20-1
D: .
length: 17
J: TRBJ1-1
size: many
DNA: TGCAGTGCCACCCCCCCCGGGGGGATGGGGGCGAACACTGAAGCTTTCTTT
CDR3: CSATPPGGMGANTEAFF

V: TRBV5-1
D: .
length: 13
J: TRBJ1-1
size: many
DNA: TGCGCCAGCAGCATATCTCGGGGCACTGAAGCTTTCTTT
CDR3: CASSISRGTEAFF

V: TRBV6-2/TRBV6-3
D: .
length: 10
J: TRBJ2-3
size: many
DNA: TGTGCCAGCAACGCGGATACGCAGTATTTT
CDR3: CASNADTQYF

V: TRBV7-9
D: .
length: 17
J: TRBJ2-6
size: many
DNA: TGTGCCAGCAGCTTAGTACAGGGAAGCTCTGGGGCCAACGTCCTGACTTTC
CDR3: CASSLVQGSSGANVLTF

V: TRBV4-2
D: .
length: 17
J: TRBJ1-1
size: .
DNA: TGTGCCAGCAGCCCTGTACAGGGAGGGTATGAGAACACTGAAGCTTTCTTT
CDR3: CASSPVQGGYENTEAFF

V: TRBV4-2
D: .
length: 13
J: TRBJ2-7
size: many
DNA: TGTGCCAGCAGCCCTCCAGGACAAGGCGAGCAGTACTTC
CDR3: CASSPPGQGEQYF

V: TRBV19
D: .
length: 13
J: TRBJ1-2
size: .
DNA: TGTGCCAGTAGGACCGGGACGGGCTATGGCTACACCTTC
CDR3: CASRTGTGYGYTF

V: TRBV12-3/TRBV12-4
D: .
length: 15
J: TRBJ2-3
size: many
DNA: TGTGCCAGCAGTTCGGGGCGGAGAGCGGCAGATACGCAGTATTTT
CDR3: CASSSGRRAADTQYF